This T cell receptor beta chain was sequenced for a study of blood T cell repertoires in COVID-19. After removal of 5 bases from V and 1 base from J, the junction contained 9 bases not matched to a gene. CDR1 LNHNV and CDR2 YYDKDF come from the germline V gene (reference sequence). The CDR3 contains 16 residues. Clones were sequenced by immunoSEQ multiplex PCR, and TCRdb holds only the in-frame ones, with some missing. The sample lists more than 45,000 clones; 70% to 85% were seen once. This TCR was recovered from a human donor in a cohort sampled during active COVID-19. Sequenced material: peripheral blood. The chain carries TRBV15 and TRBJ2-3; 7 nucleotides agree with TRBD1. CDR3: CATSPGGDSGTDTQYF. CDR3 DNA sequence: TGTGCCACCAGCCCCGGTGGGGACAGCGGCACAGATACGCAGTATTTT.